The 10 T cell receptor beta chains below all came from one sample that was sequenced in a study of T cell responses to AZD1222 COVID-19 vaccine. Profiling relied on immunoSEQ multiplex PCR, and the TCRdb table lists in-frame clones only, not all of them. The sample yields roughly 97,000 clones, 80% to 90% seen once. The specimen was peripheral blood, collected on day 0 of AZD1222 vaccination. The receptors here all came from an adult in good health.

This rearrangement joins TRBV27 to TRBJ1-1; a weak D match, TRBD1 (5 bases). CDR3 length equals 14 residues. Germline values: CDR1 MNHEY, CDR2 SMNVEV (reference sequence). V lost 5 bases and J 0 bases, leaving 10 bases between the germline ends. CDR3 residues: CASSRQTMNTEAFF. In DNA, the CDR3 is TGTGCCAGCAGTCGACAGACGATGAACACTGAAGCTTTCTTT.

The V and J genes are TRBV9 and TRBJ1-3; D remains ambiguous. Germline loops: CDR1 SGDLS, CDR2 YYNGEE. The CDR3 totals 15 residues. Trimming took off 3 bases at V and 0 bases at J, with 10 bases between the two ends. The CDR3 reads CASSGAERSGNTIYF. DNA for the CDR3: TGTGCCAGCAGCGGGGCCGAACGCTCTGGAAACACCATATATTTT.

The CDR3 loop reads CATRGTVEKLFF. In DNA, the CDR3 is TGTGCCACCAGGGGGACGGTTGAAAAACTGTTTTTT. The genes are TRBV15 and TRBJ1-4, with D possibly being TRBD1 (5 bases). V was trimmed by 6 bases and J by 7 bases, leaving 9 bases between them. The germline V gene encodes CDR1 LNHNV and CDR2 YYDKDF (reference sequence). The CDR3 totals 12 residues. The complete variable domain, with remaining parts taken from reference TRBV15 and TRBJ1-4, reads DAMVIQNPRYQVTQFGKPVTLSCSQTLNHNVMYWYQQKSSQAPKLLFHYYDKDFNNEADTPDNFQSRRPNTSFCFLDIRSPGLGDTAMYLCATRGTVEKLFFGSGTQLSVL.

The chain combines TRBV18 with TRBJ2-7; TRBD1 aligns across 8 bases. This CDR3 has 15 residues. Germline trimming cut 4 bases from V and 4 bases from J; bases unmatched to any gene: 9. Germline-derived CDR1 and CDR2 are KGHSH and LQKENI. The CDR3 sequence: CASSQRTGSSYEQYF. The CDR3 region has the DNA TGTGCCAGCTCACAACGGACAGGGTCTTCTTACGAGCAGTACTTC. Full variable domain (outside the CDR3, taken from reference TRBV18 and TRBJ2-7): NAGVMQNPRHLVRRRGQEARLRCSPMKGHSHVYWYRQLPEEGLKFMVYLQKENIIDESGMPKERFSAEFPKEGPSILRIQQVVRGDSAAYFCASSQRTGSSYEQYFGPGTRLTVT.

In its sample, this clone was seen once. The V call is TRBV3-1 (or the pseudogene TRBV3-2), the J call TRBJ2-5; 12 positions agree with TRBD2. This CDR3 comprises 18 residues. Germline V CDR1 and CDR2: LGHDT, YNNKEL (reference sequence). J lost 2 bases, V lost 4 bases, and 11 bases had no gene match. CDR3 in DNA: TGTGCCAGCAGCCTTCTTGCCTGGACTAGCGGGGTTCAAGAGACCCAGTACTTC. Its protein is CASSLLAWTSGVQETQYF.

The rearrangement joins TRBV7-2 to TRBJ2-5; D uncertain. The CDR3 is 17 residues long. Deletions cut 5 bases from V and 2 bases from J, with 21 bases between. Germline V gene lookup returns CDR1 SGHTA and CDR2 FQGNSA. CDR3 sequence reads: CASSLSFNFPRQETQYF. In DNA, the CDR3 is TGTGCCAGCAGCCTATCCTTTAATTTCCCTCGACAAGAGACCCAGTACTTC.

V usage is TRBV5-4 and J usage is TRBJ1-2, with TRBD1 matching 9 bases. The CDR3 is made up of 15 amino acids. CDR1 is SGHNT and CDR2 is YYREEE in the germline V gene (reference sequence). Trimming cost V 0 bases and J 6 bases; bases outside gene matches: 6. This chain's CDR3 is CASSLGDREFHGYTF. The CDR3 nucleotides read TGTGCCAGCAGCTTGGGGGACAGGGAATTCCATGGCTACACCTTC.

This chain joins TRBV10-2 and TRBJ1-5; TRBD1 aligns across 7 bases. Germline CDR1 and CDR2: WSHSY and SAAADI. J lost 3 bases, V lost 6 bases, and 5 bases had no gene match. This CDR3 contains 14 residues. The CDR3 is CASRGDSNNQPQHF. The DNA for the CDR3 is TGCGCCAGCAGGGGGGACAGTAACAATCAGCCCCAGCATTTT.

CDR3 in DNA: TGTGCCAGCAGCCCCCAGCTAGCGGGGGGAACCTACGAGCAGTACTTC. Amino acid sequence: CASSPQLAGGTYEQYF. The rearrangement joins TRBV7-3 to TRBJ2-7; 11 bases fit TRBD2. The CDR3 extends over 16 amino acids. V shed 5 bases and J 2 bases; nucleotides not matched to a gene: 8. Germline CDR1 is SGHTA and CDR2 is FQGTGA.

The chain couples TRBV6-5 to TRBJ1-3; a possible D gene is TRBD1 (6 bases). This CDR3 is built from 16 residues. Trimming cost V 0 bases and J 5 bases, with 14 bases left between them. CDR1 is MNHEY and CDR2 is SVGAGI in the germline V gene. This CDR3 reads CASSYSHQDRRNTIYF. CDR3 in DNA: TGTGCCAGCAGTTACTCGCACCAGGACAGAAGAAACACCATATATTTT.